The clone carrying this TCR beta chain was observed many times. What it binds is unknown. MiXCR was run by TCRdb on the 5' RACE reads, yielding one entry per CDR3 protein. Counted here are around 100,000 distinct CDR3 sequences, roughly 6% occurring once; the ten biggest clones make up more than 10%. V lost 3 bases to trimming and J lost 5 bases, with 16 bases between them. The CDR3 is 14 residues long. Germline V gene data show CDR1 as DFQATT and CDR2 as SNEGSKA (reference sequence). These data belong to a study of identical twins. General study results and limits: Among beta out-of-frame sequences, excess sharing between twins appeared weaker. Models underestimated out-of-frame TCR alpha sharing in monozygotic twins. The more abundant beta clonotypes in cord blood had fewer insertions, and memory repertoires did not show this.

This sequence originates from a woman in her forties or fifties in good health. Specimen: memory T cells sorted from blood. This chain links TRBV20-1 with TRBJ2-5; D uncertain. The CDR3 region has the DNA TGCAGTGCTAGTGGGCCTACTGAGGCGGAGACCCAGTACTTC. Protein: CSASGPTEAETQYF.